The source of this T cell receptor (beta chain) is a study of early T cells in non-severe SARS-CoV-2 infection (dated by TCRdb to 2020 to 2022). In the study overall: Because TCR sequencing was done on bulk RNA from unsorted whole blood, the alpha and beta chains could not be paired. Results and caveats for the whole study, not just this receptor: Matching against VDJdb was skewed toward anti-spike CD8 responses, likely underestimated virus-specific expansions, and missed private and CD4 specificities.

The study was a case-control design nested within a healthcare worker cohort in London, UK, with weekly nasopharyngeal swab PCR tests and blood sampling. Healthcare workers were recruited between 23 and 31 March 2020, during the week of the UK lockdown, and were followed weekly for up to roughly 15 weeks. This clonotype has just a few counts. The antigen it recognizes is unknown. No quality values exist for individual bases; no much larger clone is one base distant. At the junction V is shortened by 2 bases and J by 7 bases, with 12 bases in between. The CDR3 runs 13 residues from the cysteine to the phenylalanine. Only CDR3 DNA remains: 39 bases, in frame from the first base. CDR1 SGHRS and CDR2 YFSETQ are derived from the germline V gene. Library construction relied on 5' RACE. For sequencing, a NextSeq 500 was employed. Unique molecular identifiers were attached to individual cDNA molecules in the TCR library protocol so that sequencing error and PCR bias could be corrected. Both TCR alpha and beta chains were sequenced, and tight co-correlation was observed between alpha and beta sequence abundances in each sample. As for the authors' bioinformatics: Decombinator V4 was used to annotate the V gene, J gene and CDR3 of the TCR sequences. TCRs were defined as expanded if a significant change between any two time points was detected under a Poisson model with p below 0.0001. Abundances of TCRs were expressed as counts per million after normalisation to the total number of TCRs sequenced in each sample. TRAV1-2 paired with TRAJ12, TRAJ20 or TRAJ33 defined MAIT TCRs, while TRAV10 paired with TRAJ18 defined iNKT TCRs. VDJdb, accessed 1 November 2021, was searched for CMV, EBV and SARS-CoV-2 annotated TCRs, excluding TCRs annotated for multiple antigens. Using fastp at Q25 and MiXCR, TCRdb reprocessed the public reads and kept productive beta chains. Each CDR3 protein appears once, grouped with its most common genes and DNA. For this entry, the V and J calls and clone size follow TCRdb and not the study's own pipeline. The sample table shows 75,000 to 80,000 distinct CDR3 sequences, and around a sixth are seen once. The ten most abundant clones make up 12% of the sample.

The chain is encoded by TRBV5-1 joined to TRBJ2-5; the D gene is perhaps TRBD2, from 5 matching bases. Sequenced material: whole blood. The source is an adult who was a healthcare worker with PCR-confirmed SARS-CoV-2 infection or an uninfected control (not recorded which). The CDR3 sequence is CASSLDIGGTQYF. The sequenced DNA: TGCGCCAGCAGCTTAGACATCGGAGGGACCCAGTACTTC.